A selection of T cell receptor beta chains follows, all from one sample in a study of CD8 T cells in Susac syndrome. Using its own MiXCR run on the immunoSEQ multiplex PCR reads, TCRdb lists one record per CDR3 protein. The profile covers approximately 120,000 distinct CDR3 sequences, with about 90% appearing a single time and 0.11% to 0.15% taken by the ten largest. Sequencing was performed on CD4+ T cells from PBMCs. Receptors originate from a human donor in good health. Each CDR3 is given without its conserved first and last residue. Each record gives: CDR3 protein, V gene, clone size. The size of a clone is reported for some rows only, either as once, few or many, or as a class for expanded clones.

CDR3 protein: ASSLGGQGRQETQY; V gene: TRBV5-4; clone size: -
CDR3 protein: ASSFRDEEQY; V gene: TRBV7-9; clone size: -
CDR3 protein: ASSLGSRETQY; V gene: TRBV5-1; clone size: few
CDR3 protein: ASMPGTSNTEAF; V gene: TRBV6-6; clone size: -
CDR3 protein: ASSLVGAGGLYNEQF; V gene: TRBV11-2; clone size: once
CDR3 protein: ASSSLAGTAYEQY; V gene: TRBV7-9; clone size: -
CDR3 protein: ASSLSTEMYQETQY; V gene: TRBV7-2; clone size: -
CDR3 protein: ASSLPGQGRYGYT; V gene: TRBV12-3/TRBV12-4; clone size: -
CDR3 protein: AARSGYT; V gene: TRBV21-1; clone size: -
CDR3 protein: ASSLEQTFYNEQF; V gene: TRBV5-6; clone size: -
CDR3 protein: ASTDRGSPNEQF; V gene: TRBV10-2; clone size: -
CDR3 protein: ASSQVVAGGSGELF; V gene: TRBV4-3; clone size: -
CDR3 protein: ASSQVREDTQY; V gene: TRBV4-1; clone size: -
CDR3 protein: ASSGGGIYTDTQY; V gene: TRBV3-1; clone size: -
CDR3 protein: ASSLSPSGTYNEQF; V gene: TRBV7-3; clone size: -
CDR3 protein: SARTSGAMAYNEQF; V gene: TRBV20-1; clone size: -